This T cell receptor (beta chain) was profiled in a study of blood T cell repertoires in COVID-19. The overall study: Both acute and convalescent COVID-19 samples were obtained from the United States, Italy and Spain. Sample material is recorded as cDNA or gDNA derived from T cells, B-cell-depleted T cells, or PBMCs.

The CDR3 covers 19 residues. CDR1 SGDLS and CDR2 YYNGEE come from the germline V gene. V lost 4 bases, J lost 0 bases, and 10 bases stayed unmatched. As handled by the study authors: Estimates of nucleated cell counts were drawn from the amplification of reference gene primers. Using immunoSEQ multiplex PCR, the repertoire was profiled, and TCRdb retains in-frame clones only, with some absent. D and trimming were read from the DNA, whereas the V and J calls and clone size are those reported in that table. Found here are approximately 200,000 clones, 70% to 85% of them singletons; the top ten hold around an eighth.

Sequences were obtained from peripheral blood. The chain recombines TRBV9 with TRBJ2-1; 13 positions match TRBD2. The receptor's source is a woman aged 45-59 years with acute or convalescent COVID-19. The CDR3 region is CASSKGGTSGTSSYNEQFF. The CDR3 DNA reads TGTGCCAGCAGCAAGGGAGGGACTAGCGGGACAAGCTCCTACAATGAGCAGTTCTTC.